This is a list of T cell receptor beta chains from one sample in a study of T cell repertoires in cytomegalovirus infection. Their specific antigens are unknown. From the reads, TCRdb called clonotypes with MiXCR, one entry per CDR3 protein. Found here are hundreds of thousands of distinct CDR3 sequences, approximately 42% of them singletons; the top ten hold about 41%. Source: cultured PBMCs, taken from culture after CMV antigen stimulation. The source of these receptors is a human donor in good health (CMV status not recorded). Some clones in this sample may be carry-over from other donors' samples. The CDR3 runs from the conserved cysteine through the conserved F or W. D genes are given only for firm matches. Only part of the rows carry a size: once, few, many, or a class if the clone is expanded.

V gene	D gene	J gene	clone size	CDR3 DNA	CDR3 protein
TRBV6-6	NA	TRBJ2-1	NA	TGTGCCAGCAGTCGAAGGGACGCCCTAGACTCGTTCTTC	CASSRRDALDSFF
TRBV14	NA	TRBJ2-5	once	TGTGCCAGCAGCCAAGATTCAGGAGAGACCCAGTACTTC	CASSQDSGETQYF
TRBV7-9	TRBD1	TRBJ1-6	few	TGTGCCAGCAGTCCCTTCGGGACAGGGTTTTTACCCCTCCACTTT	CASSPFGTGFLPLHF
TRBV4-2	TRBD2	TRBJ2-3	NA	TGTGCCAGCAGCCAAGATCACTCGCGGGGGAGCACAGATACGCAGTATTTT	CASSQDHSRGSTDTQYF
TRBV7-9	TRBD2	TRBJ2-1	few	TGTGCCAGCAGTCGGCCGACTAGCGGGAGGATGTACAATGAGCAGTTCTTC	CASSRPTSGRMYNEQFF
TRBV6-2/TRBV6-3	NA	TRBJ2-3	NA	TGTGCCAGCAGTTACGAGCGGTACACAGATACGCAGTATTTT	CASSYERYTDTQYF
TRBV4-3	TRBD1	TRBJ1-5	NA	TGCGCCAGCAGCCAAATATATAGCCCAGGGGGACAGCCCCAGCATTTT	CASSQIYSPGGQPQHF
TRBV6-2/TRBV6-3	NA	TRBJ1-3	few	TGTGCCAGCAGTTACACCCCCGAGGGAGACTCTGGAAACACCATATATTTT	CASSYTPEGDSGNTIYF
TRBV6-7	NA	TRBJ1-5	once	TGTGCCAGCAGTTACGTGGGTCGTCAGCCCCAGCATTTT	CASSYVGRQPQHF
TRBV30	NA	TRBJ1-2	NA	TGTGCCTGGAGTGTACGATCCGGCGCTCCTGCCCGGGGCTACACCTTC	CAWSVRSGAPARGYTF
TRBV7-2	NA	TRBJ2-1	few	TGTGCCAGCAGCTTAGCAGGGAGTAGCTCCTACAATGAGCAGTTCTTC	CASSLAGSSSYNEQFF
TRBV7-6	TRBD2	TRBJ2-7	few	TGTGCCAGCAGCTCCCGCGGGGGGGGGGACTACGAGCAGTACTTC	CASSSRGGGDYEQYF
TRBV20-1	NA	TRBJ2-5	NA	TGCAGTGCAGACGGGACTGGAAAGTACTTC	CSADGTGKYF
TRBV7-2	NA	TRBJ1-3	NA	TGTGCCAGCAGTCCGAATCGACAGGCCTCTGGAAACACCATATATTTT	CASSPNRQASGNTIYF
TRBV10-3	NA	TRBJ2-3	once	TGTGCCATCAGTGAGTCTACAGGGTTTTTAGCAGATACGCAGTATTTT	CAISESTGFLADTQYF
TRBV7-2	TRBD2	TRBJ2-7	many	TGTGCCAGCAGCATGACTAGCGGGGTTGGTTACGAGCAGTACTTC	CASSMTSGVGYEQYF
TRBV28	NA	TRBJ2-7	NA	TGTGCCAGCAGTTTATTCCGGGACTCCGAGCAGTACTTC	CASSLFRDSEQYF
TRBV7-2	TRBD2	TRBJ2-1	few	TGTGCCAGCAGCTTAAGCGGGAGGGCCAATGAGCAGTTCTTC	CASSLSGRANEQFF
TRBV7-9	TRBD2	TRBJ2-7	NA	TGTGCCAGCAGCGCCCCGGCGGGGGGAAGGTCCTACGAGCAGTACTTC	CASSAPAGGRSYEQYF
TRBV7-2	TRBD1	TRBJ1-1	few	TGTGCCAGCAGCATCGGGACAGGGGGCTTGTCTTTCTTT	CASSIGTGGLSFF
TRBV14	TRBD1	TRBJ2-1	NA	TGTGCCAGCAGCCAAGATTTATCGGGACAGCCGCAGTTCTTC	CASSQDLSGQPQFF
TRBV5-1	NA	TRBJ2-7	many	TGCGCCAGCAGCCCAGGAAGGGGAGCTCCCTACGAGCAGTACTTC	CASSPGRGAPYEQYF
TRBV12-3/TRBV12-4	TRBD1	TRBJ2-5	NA	TGTGCCAGCAGCCGGGACAGGGGACAGACCCAGTACTTC	CASSRDRGQTQYF
TRBV27	TRBD2	TRBJ2-2	NA	TGTGCCAGCAGTCCCTGGGGTAGCGGGGGGTTGGACACCGGGGAGCTGTTTTTT	CASSPWGSGGLDTGELFF
TRBV6-5	NA	TRBJ2-5	NA	TGTGCCAGCAGTTTCTCGGGGGGCGGGAGAGAGACCCAGTACTTC	CASSFSGGGRETQYF
TRBV4-3	NA	TRBJ1-1	NA	TGCGCCAGCAGCCAAGATTTGGCCGGATTTGTCGGTCCAATCCCAATGAACACTGAAGCTTTCTTT	CASSQDLAGFVGPIPMNTEAFF
TRBV10-3	TRBD2	TRBJ2-1	NA	TGTGCCATCAGTGATTCTAGCGGTAAACCGAGCTCCTACAATGAGCAGTTCTTC	CAISDSSGKPSSYNEQFF
TRBV28	TRBD1	TRBJ2-1	NA	TGTGCCAGCAGTTTAATGCGACAGGGAGATAATGAGCAGTTCTTC	CASSLMRQGDNEQFF
TRBV6-1	NA	TRBJ1-6	NA	TGTGCCAGCACCGGGACTGGGAATTCACCCCTCCACTTT	CASTGTGNSPLHF
TRBV2	NA	TRBJ1-4	few	TGTGCCACCGCGTTGGGGCGGTATAATGAAAAACTGTTTTTT	CATALGRYNEKLFF
TRBV2	NA	TRBJ2-3	NA	TGTGCCAGCAGTGAAGGGACCTTCAGGGCAGATACGCAGTATTTT	CASSEGTFRADTQYF
TRBV20-1	NA	TRBJ2-7	few	TGCAGTGCTACGCTTTCGGTTCTAGGGCAGTACTTC	CSATLSVLGQYF
TRBV6-5	NA	TRBJ2-3	NA	TGTGCCAGCAGTTGGGGGCCCGGGGATACGCAGTATTTT	CASSWGPGDTQYF
TRBV6-2/TRBV6-3	NA	TRBJ1-1	NA	TGTGCCAGCACTCTGGGGATAGAAGCTTTCTTT	CASTLGIEAFF
TRBV7-2	TRBD1	TRBJ2-1	few	TGTGCCAGCAGCTTCCACAGGGGGCCCTACAATGAGCAGTTCTTC	CASSFHRGPYNEQFF
TRBV11-3	NA	TRBJ2-7	few	TGTGCCAGCAGCCACCAACCTAGGGGGGAGCAGTACTTC	CASSHQPRGEQYF
TRBV2	NA	TRBJ2-3	NA	TGTGCCAGCAGTGAAAGGTTCGCACGCACAGATACGCAGTATTTT	CASSERFARTDTQYF
TRBV11-2	NA	TRBJ1-5	many	TGTGCCAGCAGCTTAGACAGGAATCAGCCCCAGCATTTT	CASSLDRNQPQHF
TRBV4-3	NA	TRBJ1-6	NA	TGCGCCAGCAGCCATGTTAGAGGCGGGCCTCGGAATTCACCCCTCCACTTT	CASSHVRGGPRNSPLHF
TRBV6-2/TRBV6-3	NA	TRBJ2-5	NA	TGTGCCAGCAGTTGGGTCCGTCGAGAGACCCAGTACTTC	CASSWVRRETQYF
TRBV7-2	NA	TRBJ2-7	NA	TGTGCCAGCAGCCCCTCGACGGCGGTTATCTCCTACGAGCAGTACTTC	CASSPSTAVISYEQYF
TRBV11-2	TRBD2	TRBJ2-1	NA	TGTGCCAGCAGCTTAATCGGCCTAGCGGGAGGGCCTGAGCAGTTCTTC	CASSLIGLAGGPEQFF
TRBV5-6	NA	TRBJ2-2	few	TGTGCCAGCAGCTTGGGGCGCAGGGGGAACACCGGGGAGCTGTTTTTT	CASSLGRRGNTGELFF
TRBV12-3/TRBV12-4	NA	TRBJ2-3	NA	TGTGCCAGCAGTCCCCACGGACTTTCTAGCACAGATACGCAGTATTTT	CASSPHGLSSTDTQYF
TRBV10-3	NA	TRBJ2-6	NA	TGTGCCATCAGTGCATCGGACTCTGGGGCCAACGTCCTGACTTTC	CAISASDSGANVLTF
TRBV7-2	NA	TRBJ1-1	many	TGTGCCAGCAGCTTAGTCCGGTCAAACACTGAAGCTTTCTTT	CASSLVRSNTEAFF
TRBV10-3	NA	TRBJ2-3	NA	TGTGCCATCAGCTCGGGGCGGGGTAGCACAGATACGCAGTATTTT	CAISSGRGSTDTQYF
TRBV7-2	NA	TRBJ1-1	NA	TGTGCCAGCAGCACATACCAGGGACCGGTCGTGGCTTTCTTT	CASSTYQGPVVAFF
TRBV6-1	NA	TRBJ2-7	NA	TGTGCCAGCAGTGAAGCGCCAGGGACCTACGAGCAGTACTTC	CASSEAPGTYEQYF
TRBV5-5	NA	TRBJ2-3	few	TGTGCCAGCAGCTTGGTCGTACGAGGAGATACGCAGTATTTT	CASSLVVRGDTQYF
TRBV6-2/TRBV6-3	NA	TRBJ1-5	NA	TGTGCCAGCAGTGATCGGCAGCAGAATCAGCCCCAGCATTTT	CASSDRQQNQPQHF
TRBV7-2	NA	TRBJ2-5	NA	TGTGCCAGCAGCTTAGCTGGGTTCGGGACCCAGTACTTC	CASSLAGFGTQYF
TRBV11-3	NA	TRBJ2-7	NA	TGTGCCAGCAGCTTTATGGCTAGCAGTTCCTACGAGCAGTACTTC	CASSFMASSSYEQYF
TRBV12-3/TRBV12-4	NA	TRBJ2-3	NA	TGTGCCAGCAGTTGGGGCCCGAGGTTGGCGGCAGATACGCAGTATTTT	CASSWGPRLAADTQYF